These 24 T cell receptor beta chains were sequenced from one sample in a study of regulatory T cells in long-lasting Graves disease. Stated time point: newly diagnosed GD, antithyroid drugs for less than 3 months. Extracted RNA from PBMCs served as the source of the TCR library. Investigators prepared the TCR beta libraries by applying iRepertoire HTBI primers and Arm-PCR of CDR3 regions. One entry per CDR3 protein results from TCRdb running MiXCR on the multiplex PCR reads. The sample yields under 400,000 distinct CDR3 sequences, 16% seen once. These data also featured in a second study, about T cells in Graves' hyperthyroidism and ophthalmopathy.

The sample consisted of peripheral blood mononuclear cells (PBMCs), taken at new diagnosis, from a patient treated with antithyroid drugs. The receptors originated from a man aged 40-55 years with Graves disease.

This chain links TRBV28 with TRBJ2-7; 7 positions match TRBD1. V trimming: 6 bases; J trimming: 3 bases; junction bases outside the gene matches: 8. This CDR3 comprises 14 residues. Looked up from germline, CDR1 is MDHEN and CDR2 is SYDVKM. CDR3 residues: CASRAGQASYEQYF. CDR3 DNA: TGTGCCAGCAGGGCCGGACAGGCGAGCTACGAGCAGTACTTC.

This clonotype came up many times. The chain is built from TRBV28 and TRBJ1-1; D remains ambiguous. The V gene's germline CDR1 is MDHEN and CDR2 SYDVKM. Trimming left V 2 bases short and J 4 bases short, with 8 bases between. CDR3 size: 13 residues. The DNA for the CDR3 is TGTGCCAGCAGTTTACCTGTGCCCACTGAAGCTTTCTTT. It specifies CASSLPVPTEAFF.

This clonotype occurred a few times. CDR3 loop: CASSLEPHIDEATNEKLFF. In DNA, the CDR3 is TGTGCCAGCAGCTTAGAACCCCACATAGACGAGGCAACTAATGAAAAACTGTTTTTT. V and J are TRBV7-4 and TRBJ1-4, with D uncertain. The germline gives CDR1 SGHVT, CDR2 SQSDAQ. This CDR3 has 19 amino acids. The V end lost 1 base, the J end lost 0 bases, and 18 bases lay between the germline ends.

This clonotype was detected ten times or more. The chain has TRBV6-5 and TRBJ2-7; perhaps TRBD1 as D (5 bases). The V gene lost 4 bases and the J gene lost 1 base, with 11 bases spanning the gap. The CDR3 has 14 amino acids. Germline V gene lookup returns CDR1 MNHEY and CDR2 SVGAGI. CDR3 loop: CASSLSSGSYEQYF. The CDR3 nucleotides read TGTGCCAGCAGTTTATCTTCAGGGTCCTACGAGCAGTACTTC.

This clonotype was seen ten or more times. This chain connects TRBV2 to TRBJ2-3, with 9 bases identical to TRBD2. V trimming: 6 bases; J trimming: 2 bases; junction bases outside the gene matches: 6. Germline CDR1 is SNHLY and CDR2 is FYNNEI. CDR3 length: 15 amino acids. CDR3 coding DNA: TGTGCCAGCAGCCCGACTAGCGGAACCACAGATACGCAGTATTTT. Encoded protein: CASSPTSGTTDTQYF. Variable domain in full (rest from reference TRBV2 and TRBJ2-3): EPEVTQTPSHQVTQMGQEVILRCVPISNHLYFYWYRQILGQKVEFLVSFYNNEISEKSEIFDDQFSVERPDGSNFTLKIRSTKLEDSAMYFCASSPTSGTTDTQYFGPGTRLTVL.

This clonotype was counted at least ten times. CDR3 region: CSVRNTGGGRDEQYF. The CDR3, as DNA: TGCAGCGTTCGTAATACAGGGGGCGGGAGAGACGAGCAGTACTTC. The rearrangement links TRBV29-1 to TRBJ2-7, with TRBD1 matching 9 bases. CDR1 is SQVTM and CDR2 is ANQGSEA in the germline V gene. V gave up 5 bases and J gave up 5 bases; unmatched junction bases: 13. The CDR3 spans 15 residues.

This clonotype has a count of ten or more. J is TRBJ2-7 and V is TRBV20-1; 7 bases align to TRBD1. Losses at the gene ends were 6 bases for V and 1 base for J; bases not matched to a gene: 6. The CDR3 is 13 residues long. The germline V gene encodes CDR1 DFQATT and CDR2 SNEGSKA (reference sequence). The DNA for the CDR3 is TGCAGTGCCAAGCCGGGACAGTCCTACGAGCAGTACTTC. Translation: CSAKPGQSYEQYF.

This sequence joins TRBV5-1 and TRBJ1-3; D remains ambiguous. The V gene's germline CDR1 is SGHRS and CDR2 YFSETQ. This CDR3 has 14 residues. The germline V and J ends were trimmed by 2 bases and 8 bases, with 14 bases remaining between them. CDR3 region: CASSFRETDDTIYF. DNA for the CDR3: TGCGCCAGCAGCTTCCGGGAAACCGATGACACCATATATTTT.

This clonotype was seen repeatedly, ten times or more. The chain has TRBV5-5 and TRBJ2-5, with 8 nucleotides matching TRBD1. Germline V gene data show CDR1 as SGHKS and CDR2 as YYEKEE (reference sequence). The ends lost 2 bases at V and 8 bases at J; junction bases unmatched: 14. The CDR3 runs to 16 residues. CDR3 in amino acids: CASSLAPGQVQGTQYF. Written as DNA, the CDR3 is TGTGCCAGCAGCTTAGCACCGGGACAGGTCCAAGGAACCCAGTACTTC.

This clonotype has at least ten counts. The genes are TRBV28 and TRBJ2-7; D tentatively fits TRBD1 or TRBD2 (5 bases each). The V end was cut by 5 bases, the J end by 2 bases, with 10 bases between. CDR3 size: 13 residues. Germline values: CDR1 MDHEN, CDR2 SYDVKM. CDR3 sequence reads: CASSLGRTYEQYF. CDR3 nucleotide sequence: TGTGCCAGCAGTCTGGGACGGACCTACGAGCAGTACTTC.

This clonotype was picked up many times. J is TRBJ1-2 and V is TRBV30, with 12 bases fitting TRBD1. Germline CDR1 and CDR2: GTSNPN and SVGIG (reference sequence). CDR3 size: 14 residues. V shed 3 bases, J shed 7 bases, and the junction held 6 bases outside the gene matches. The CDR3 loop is CAWSPGQGASGYTF. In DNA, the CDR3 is TGTGCCTGGAGCCCGGGACAGGGGGCAAGTGGCTACACCTTC.

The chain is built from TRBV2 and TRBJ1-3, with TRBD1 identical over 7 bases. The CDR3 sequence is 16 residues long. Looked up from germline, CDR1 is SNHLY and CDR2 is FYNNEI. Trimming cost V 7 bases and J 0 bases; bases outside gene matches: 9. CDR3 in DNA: TGTGCCAGCACCTTACAGGGGCCTAGCTCTGGAAACACCATATATTTT. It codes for CASTLQGPSSGNTIYF.

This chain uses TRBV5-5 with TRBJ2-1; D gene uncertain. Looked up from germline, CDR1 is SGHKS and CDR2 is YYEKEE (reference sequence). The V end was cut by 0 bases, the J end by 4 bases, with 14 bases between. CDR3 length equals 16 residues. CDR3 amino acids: CASSLGAHSSYNEQFF. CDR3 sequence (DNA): TGTGCCAGCAGCTTGGGGGCCCACTCATCATACAATGAGCAGTTCTTC.

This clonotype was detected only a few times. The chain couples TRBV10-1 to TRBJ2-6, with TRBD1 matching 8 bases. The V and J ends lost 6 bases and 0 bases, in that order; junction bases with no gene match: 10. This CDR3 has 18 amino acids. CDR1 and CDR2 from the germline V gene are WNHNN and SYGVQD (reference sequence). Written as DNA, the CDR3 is TGCGCCAGCAGCCCCGGACAGGGTTTCTTCTCTGGGGCCAACGTCCTGACTTTC. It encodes CASSPGQGFFSGANVLTF.

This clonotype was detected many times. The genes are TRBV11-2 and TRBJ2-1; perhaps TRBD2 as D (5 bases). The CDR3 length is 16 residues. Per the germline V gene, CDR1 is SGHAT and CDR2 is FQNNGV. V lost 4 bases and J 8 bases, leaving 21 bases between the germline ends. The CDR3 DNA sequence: TGTGCCAGCAGCTACTTAGGCCTCGGGGTTTGGGATGAGCAGTTCTTC. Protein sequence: CASSYLGLGVWDEQFF.

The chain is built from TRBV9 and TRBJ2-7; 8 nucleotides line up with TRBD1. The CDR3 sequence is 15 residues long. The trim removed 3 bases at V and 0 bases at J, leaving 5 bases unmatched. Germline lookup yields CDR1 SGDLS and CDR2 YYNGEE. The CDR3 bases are TGTGCCAGCAGCGCTGGACAGGGCCTCTCCTACGAGCAGTACTTC. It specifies CASSAGQGLSYEQYF. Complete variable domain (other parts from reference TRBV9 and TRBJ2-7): DSGVTQTPKHLITATGQRVTLRCSPRSGDLSVYWYQQSLDQGLQFLIQYYNGEERAKGNILERFSAQQFPDLHSELNLSSLELGDSALYFCASSAGQGLSYEQYFGPGTRLTVT.

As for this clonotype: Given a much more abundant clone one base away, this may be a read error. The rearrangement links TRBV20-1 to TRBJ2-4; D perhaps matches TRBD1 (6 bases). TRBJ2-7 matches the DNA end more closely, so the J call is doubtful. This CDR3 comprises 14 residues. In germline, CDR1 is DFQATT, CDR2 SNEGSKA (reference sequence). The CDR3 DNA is TGCAATGCTAGTTGGCAGGGGTTATCCTACGAGCAGTACTTC. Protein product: CNASWQGLSYEQYF.

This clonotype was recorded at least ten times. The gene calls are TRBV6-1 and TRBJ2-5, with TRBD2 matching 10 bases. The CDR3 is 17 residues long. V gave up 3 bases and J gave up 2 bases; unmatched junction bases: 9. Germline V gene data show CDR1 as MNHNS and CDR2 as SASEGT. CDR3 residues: CASSDPNSGGPQETQYF. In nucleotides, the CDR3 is TGTGCCAGCAGTGACCCTAATAGCGGGGGGCCTCAAGAGACCCAGTACTTC.

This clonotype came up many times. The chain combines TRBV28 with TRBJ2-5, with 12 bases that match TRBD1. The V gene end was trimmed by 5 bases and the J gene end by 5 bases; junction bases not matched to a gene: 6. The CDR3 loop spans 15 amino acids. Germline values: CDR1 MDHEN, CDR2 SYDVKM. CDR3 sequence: CASSAMGQGAETQYF. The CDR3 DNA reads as TGTGCCAGCAGTGCCATGGGACAGGGGGCCGAGACCCAGTACTTC.

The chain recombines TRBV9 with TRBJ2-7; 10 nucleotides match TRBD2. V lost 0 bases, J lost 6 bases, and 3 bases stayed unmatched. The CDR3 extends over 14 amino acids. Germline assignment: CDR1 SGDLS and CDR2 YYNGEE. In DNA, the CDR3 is TGTGCCAGCAGCGTAGGGTCTAGCGGGGGCGAGCAGTACTTC. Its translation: CASSVGSSGGEQYF.

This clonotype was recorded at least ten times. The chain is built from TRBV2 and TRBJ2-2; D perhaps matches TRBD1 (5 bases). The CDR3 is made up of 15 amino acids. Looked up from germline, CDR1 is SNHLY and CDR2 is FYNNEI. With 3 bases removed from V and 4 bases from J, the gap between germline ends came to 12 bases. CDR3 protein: CASSDARVTTGELFF. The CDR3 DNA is TGTGCCAGCAGTGACGCCAGGGTCACCACCGGGGAGCTGTTTTTT. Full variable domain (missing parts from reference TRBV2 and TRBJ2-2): EPEVTQTPSHQVTQMGQEVILRCVPISNHLYFYWYRQILGQKVEFLVSFYNNEISEKSEIFDDQFSVERPDGSNFTLKIRSTKLEDSAMYFCASSDARVTTGELFFGEGSRLTVL.

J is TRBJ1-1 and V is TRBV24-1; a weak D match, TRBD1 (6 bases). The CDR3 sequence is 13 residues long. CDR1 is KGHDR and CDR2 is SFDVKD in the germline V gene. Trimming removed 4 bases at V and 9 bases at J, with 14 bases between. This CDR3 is CATSDSWGTKAFF. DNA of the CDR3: TGTGCCACCAGTGACTCGTGGGGGACAAAAGCTTTCTTT.

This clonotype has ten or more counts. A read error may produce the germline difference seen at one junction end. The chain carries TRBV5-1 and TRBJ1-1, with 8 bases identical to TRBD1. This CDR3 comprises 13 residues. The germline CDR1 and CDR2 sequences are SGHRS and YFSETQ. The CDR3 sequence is CASSLVGQGRAFF. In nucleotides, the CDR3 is TGTGCCAGCAGCTTGGTCGGACAGGGCCGAGCTTTCTTT. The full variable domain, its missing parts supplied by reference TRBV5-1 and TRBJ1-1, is KAGVTQTPRYLIKTRGQQVTLSCSPISGHRSVSWYQQTPGQGLQFLFEYFSETQRNKGNFPGRFSGRQFSNSRSEMNVSTLELGDSALYLCASSLVGQGRAFFGQGTRLTVV.

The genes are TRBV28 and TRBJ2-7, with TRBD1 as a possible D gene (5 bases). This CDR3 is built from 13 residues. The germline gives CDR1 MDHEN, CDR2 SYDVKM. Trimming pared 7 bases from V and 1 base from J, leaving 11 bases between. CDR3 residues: CASNRGGSYEQYF. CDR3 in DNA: TGTGCCAGCAATAGGGGTGGGTCCTACGAGCAGTACTTC. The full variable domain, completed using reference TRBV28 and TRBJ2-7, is DVKVTQSSRYLVKRTGEKVFLECVQDMDHENMFWYRQDPGLGLRLIYFSYDVKMKEKGDIPEGYSVSREKKERFSLILESASTNQTSMYLCASNRGGSYEQYFGPGTRLTVT.